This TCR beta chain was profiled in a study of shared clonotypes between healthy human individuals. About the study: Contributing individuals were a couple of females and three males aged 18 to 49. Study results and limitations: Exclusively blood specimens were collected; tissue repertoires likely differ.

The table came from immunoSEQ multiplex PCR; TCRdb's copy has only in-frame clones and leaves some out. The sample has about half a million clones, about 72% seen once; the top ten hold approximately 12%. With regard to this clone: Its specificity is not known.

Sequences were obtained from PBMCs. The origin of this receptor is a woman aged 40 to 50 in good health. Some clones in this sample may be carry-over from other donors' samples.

The CDR3 loop reads CSVEEARYQETQYF. The CDR3, as DNA: TGCAGCGTTGAAGAGGCCCGGTACCAAGAGACCCAGTACTTC. The V call is TRBV29-1, the J call TRBJ2-5; D uncertain. This CDR3 has 14 residues. V was trimmed by 0 bases and J by 0 bases, leaving 8 bases between them. Looked up from germline, CDR1 is SQVTM and CDR2 is ANQGSEA.